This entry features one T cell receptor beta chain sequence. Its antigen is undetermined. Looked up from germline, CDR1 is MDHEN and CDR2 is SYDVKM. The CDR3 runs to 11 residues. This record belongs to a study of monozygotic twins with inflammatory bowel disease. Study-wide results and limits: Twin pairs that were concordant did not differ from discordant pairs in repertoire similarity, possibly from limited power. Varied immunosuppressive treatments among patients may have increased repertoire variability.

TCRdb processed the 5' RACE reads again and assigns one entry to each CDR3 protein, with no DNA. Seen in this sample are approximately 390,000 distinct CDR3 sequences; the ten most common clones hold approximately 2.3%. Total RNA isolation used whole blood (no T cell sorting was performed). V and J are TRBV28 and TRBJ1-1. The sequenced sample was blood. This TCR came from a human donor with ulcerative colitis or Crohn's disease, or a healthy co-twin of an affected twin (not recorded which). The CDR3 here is CASNSPTEAFF.